A single TCR beta chain is shown here with its context. The antigen is undetermined. The data originate from a study of cytomegalovirus exposure and HLA in healthy donors. The wider study: Roughly 180 million T cells yielded 120 million or so unique TCR beta sequences, as an earlier analysis found.

The study ran its PCR with 60 Vbeta and 13 Jbeta primers. Libraries were prepared by immunoSEQ multiplex PCR; TCRdb keeps only in-frame clonotypes and omits some of them. With about 210,000 clones in the sample, the ten largest clones hold about 0.9%. Germline V lookup: CDR1 SGHDT, CDR2 YYEEEE. The CDR3 has 15 amino acids. V shed 3 bases, J shed 1 base, and the junction held 3 bases outside the gene matches. Study observations and caveats: V- and J-gene trimming of TCR beta was linked (in a later analysis) to a missense DCLRE1C variant.

This rearrangement joins TRBV5-6 to TRBJ2-7, with 11 bases lining up with TRBD2. The sequenced sample consisted of PBMCs. The sequence derives from a woman between 25 and 40 years old in good health and CMV-seropositive. CDR3 nucleotides: TGTGCCAGCAGCTATCTAGCGGGAGGATCCTACGAGCAGTACTTC. Translating gives CASSYLAGGSYEQYF.